Shown below are 22 T cell receptor beta chains from a single sample sequenced in a study of identical twins. One entry per CDR3 protein results from TCRdb running MiXCR on the 5' RACE reads. The sample shows about 240,000 distinct CDR3 sequences, about 10% of them seen only once. Sequenced sample: memory T cells sorted from blood. The receptors shown here come from a man aged 50 to 59 in good health.

In this sample, this clonotype turned up many times. The chain employs TRBV5-6 and TRBJ2-1, with D perhaps TRBD2 (5 bases). V was pared by 0 bases and J by 9 bases, with 10 bases between. In germline, CDR1 is SGHDT, CDR2 YYEEEE. The CDR3 is 13 amino acids. The CDR3 loop is CASSLVERPEQFF. The CDR3, as DNA: TGTGCCAGCAGCTTGGTGGAGCGGCCTGAGCAGTTCTTC.

This clonotype has just a few counts. The chain has TRBV28 and TRBJ1-4, with D possibly matching TRBD1 (5 bases). The CDR3 length is 17 residues. The V end was cut by 4 bases, the J end by 3 bases, with 18 bases between. The germline V gene has CDR1 MDHEN and CDR2 SYDVKM. The CDR3 nucleotides read TGTGCCAGCAGTTCCCCTCGCGGCCGGGACCCTAATGAAAAACTGTTTTTT. This encodes CASSSPRGRDPNEKLFF.

This clonotype appeared a few times. V is TRBV10-3 and J is TRBJ1-6, with D unresolved. The CDR3 totals 15 residues. Germline CDR1 and CDR2: ENHRY and SYGVKD. Trimming cost V 2 bases and J 7 bases, with 12 bases left between them. The CDR3 is CAISEGPGSNSPLHF. In nucleotides, the CDR3 is TGTGCCATCAGTGAGGGACCGGGGTCCAATTCACCCCTCCACTTT.

This clonotype was found many times. This chain connects TRBV15 to TRBJ2-1; D is ambiguous. The germline V gene has CDR1 LNHNV and CDR2 YYDKDF (reference sequence). V dropped 1 base and J dropped 4 bases, with 8 bases sitting between them. The CDR3 spans 14 residues. DNA of the CDR3: TGTGCCACCAGCAGAGGCGGCGGTTACAATGAGCAGTTCTTC. It encodes CATSRGGGYNEQFF. Variable domain in full (rest from reference TRBV15 and TRBJ2-1): DAMVIQNPRYQVTQFGKPVTLSCSQTLNHNVMYWYQQKSSQAPKLLFHYYDKDFNNEADTPDNFQSRRPNTSFCFLDIRSPGLGDTAMYLCATSRGGGYNEQFFGPGTRLTVL.

This clonotype was seen at least ten times. The V gene is TRBV28, the J gene TRBJ2-1, with 7 bases fitting TRBD2. With 4 bases clipped from V and 4 bases from J, the junction kept 13 bases outside the gene matches. The CDR3 consists of 17 residues. The germline gives CDR1 MDHEN, CDR2 SYDVKM. The CDR3 DNA follows: TGTGCCAGCAGTTCCCTACTAGCGAGGCAAGCATACAATGAGCAGTTCTTC. Translation gives CASSSLLARQAYNEQFF.

This clonotype was found many times. This rearrangement joins TRBV20-1 to TRBJ2-1; 9 nucleotides match TRBD2. Germline CDR1 is DFQATT and CDR2 is SNEGSKA (reference sequence). The CDR3 contains 17 residues. The junction had 13 bases not matched to a gene; V was cut back by 3 bases and J by 4 bases. The CDR3 nucleotides are TGCAGTGCTAGTAACGCGGGAGGGCCGACTCTGTACAATGAGCAGTTCTTC. Its translation is CSASNAGGPTLYNEQFF.

Here the CDR3 DNA reads TGTGCCAGCTCAGGCCGGACAGCATACAATGAGCAGTTCTTC. Translated, it gives CASSGRTAYNEQFF. This chain connects TRBV18 to TRBJ2-1; D may be TRBD1 (6 bases). This CDR3 region has 14 residues. Per germline, CDR1 KGHSH and CDR2 LQKENI. V lost 5 bases and J lost 4, with 12 bases in between.

The table lists this clonotype with many counts. The chain links TRBV10-3 to TRBJ2-3; 11 bases fit TRBD2. Germline values: CDR1 ENHRY, CDR2 SYGVKD. This CDR3 comprises 16 residues. V was clipped by 5 bases and J by 0 bases; unmatched bases: 4. CDR3 in DNA: TGTGCCATCAGTTCTAGCGGGGGGACAAGCACAGATACGCAGTATTTT. The encoded protein is CAISSSGGTSTDTQYF.

This clonotype has only a few counts. This chain links TRBV6-5 with TRBJ2-3, with D possibly matching TRBD1 (5 bases). CDR1 and CDR2 from the germline V gene are MNHEY and SVGAGI. Trimming cost V 1 base and J 0 bases, with 8 bases left between them. This CDR3 spans 15 amino acids. The CDR3 loop is CASSYFGQSTDTQYF. CDR3 DNA sequence: TGTGCCAGCAGTTACTTCGGACAAAGCACAGATACGCAGTATTTT.

The V and J genes are TRBV20-1 and TRBJ2-5, with 7 bases aligning to TRBD2. J lost 5 bases, V lost 0 bases, and 9 bases had no gene match. CDR3 length: 15 residues. Germline assignment: CDR1 DFQATT and CDR2 SNEGSKA (reference sequence). The CDR3 nucleotides read TGCAGTGCTAGAGAGCGGACTAGAGATGTCGAGACCCAGTACTTC. Amino acids: CSARERTRDVETQYF.

The chain is built from TRBV7-8 and TRBJ2-3; possibly TRBD2 for D (5 bases). The germline V gene has CDR1 SGHVS and CDR2 FQNEAQ. Trimming took off 1 base at V and 2 bases at J, with 10 bases between the two ends. The CDR3 spans 15 residues. CDR3 protein: CASSLEAAVTDTQYF. The CDR3 nucleotides read TGTGCCAGCAGCTTAGAAGCGGCCGTCACAGATACGCAGTATTTT.

The chain is built from TRBV10-1 and TRBJ1-1, with TRBD1 identical over 7 bases. The CDR3 loop spans 12 amino acids. Germline CDR1 and CDR2: WNHNN and SYGVQD (reference sequence). V lost 3 bases to trimming and J lost 7 bases; unmatched junction nucleotides: 2. CDR3 residues: CASSEGDSEAFF. Written as DNA, the CDR3 is TGCGCCAGCAGTGAAGGGGACAGTGAAGCTTTCTTT.

The V and J genes are TRBV12-3 or TRBV12-4 and TRBJ1-6, with D unclear. This CDR3 contains 14 residues. The V and J ends lost 2 bases and 9 bases respectively, with 11 bases between them. CDR3 nucleotide sequence: TGTGCCAGCAGTTTAAGGGCAGGAGGTTCACCCCTCCACTTT. Its translation: CASSLRAGGSPLHF.

The CDR3 bases are TGCAGTGCTAGAGGATTTACCAACACCGGGGAGCTGTTTTTT. This sequence encodes CSARGFTNTGELFF. The J gene is TRBJ2-2, the V gene TRBV20-1; D not resolved. This CDR3 region has 14 residues. Germline lookup yields CDR1 DFQATT and CDR2 SNEGSKA (reference sequence). V was cut by 1 base and J by 2 bases, with 8 bases left in between.

The rearrangement joins TRBV10-3 to TRBJ2-5; the D gene is possibly TRBD2 (6 bases). With 7 bases removed from V and 2 bases from J, the gap between germline ends came to 11 bases. CDR3 size: 13 residues. Germline-derived CDR1 and CDR2 are ENHRY and SYGVKD. The CDR3 region is CAITSSEQETQYF. CDR3 in DNA: TGTGCCATCACCTCTAGCGAGCAAGAGACCCAGTACTTC.

The sample holds a few counts of this clonotype. This sequence joins TRBV6-2 or TRBV6-3 and TRBJ2-4; D gene unclear. The CDR3 has 16 amino acids. V was trimmed by 5 bases and J by 0 bases, leaving 14 bases between them. Per the germline V gene, CDR1 is MNHEY and CDR2 is SVGEGT. The CDR3 bases are TGTGCCAGCAGTCCCCCTCCCCCGTTAGCCAAAAACATTCAGTACTTC. This encodes CASSPPPPLAKNIQYF.

This clonotype has a count of ten or more. This rearrangement joins TRBV29-1 to TRBJ2-5; D not certain. The CDR3 is 11 amino acids. Germline V lookup: CDR1 SQVTM, CDR2 ANQGSEA. V dropped 6 bases and J dropped 6 bases, with 11 bases sitting between them. The CDR3 DNA follows: TGCAGCGTCCTTAAGGGTCAGACCCAGTACTTC. Protein sequence: CSVLKGQTQYF.

The chain carries TRBV20-1 and TRBJ1-2; TRBD1 might be the D (6 bases). The ends were cut back, 0 bases at V and 4 bases at J, with 9 bases in the middle. The CDR3 is 13 amino acids. Germline assignment: CDR1 DFQATT and CDR2 SNEGSKA (reference sequence). The CDR3 spells CSARDGGGYGYTF. In nucleotides, the CDR3 is TGCAGTGCTAGAGATGGGGGCGGCTATGGCTACACCTTC.

Regarding this clonotype: At one end the junction does not follow the germline gene, possibly because of a read error. The chain carries TRBV5-1 and TRBJ1-2; tentatively, D is TRBD1 (5 bases). The CDR3 spans 13 residues. CDR1 and CDR2 (germline): SGHRS, YFSETQ. CDR3 in DNA: TGCGCCAGCAGTTTGAGCAGGGAAGGCGGCTTCACCTTC. Amino acids: CASSLSREGGFTF.

The CDR3 reads CATSRVEQGTGYTF. CDR3 nucleotides: TGTGCCACCAGCAGAGTCGAACAGGGGACTGGCTACACCTTC. This chain connects TRBV15 to TRBJ1-2; 7 positions agree with TRBD1. The CDR3 extends over 14 amino acids. From germline, CDR1 is LNHNV and CDR2 YYDKDF (reference sequence). The V and J ends lost 1 base and 7 bases, in that order; junction bases with no gene match: 6.

This clonotype has more than one count but fewer than ten. The chain recombines TRBV24-1 with TRBJ2-1; the D gene is possibly TRBD2 (5 bases). CDR1 KGHDR and CDR2 SFDVKD come from the germline V gene. V was cut by 4 bases and J by 0 bases, with 12 bases left in between. This CDR3 has 16 amino acids. The CDR3: CATSDRMGVSYNEQFF. The CDR3 DNA sequence: TGTGCCACCAGTGACCGTATGGGAGTCTCCTACAATGAGCAGTTCTTC.

This clonotype was counted many times. V and J are TRBV7-9 and TRBJ1-3; D remains unclear. The CDR3 spans 15 residues. Trimming took off 2 bases at V and 0 bases at J, with 8 bases between the two ends. CDR1 is SEHNR and CDR2 is FQNEAQ in the germline V gene (reference sequence). The CDR3 bases are TGTGCCAGCAGCTTATGGTCTGACTCTGGAAACACCATATATTTT. Residues: CASSLWSDSGNTIYF. Based on the CDR3 plus reference TRBV7-9 and TRBJ1-3, the full variable domain is DTGVSQNPRHKITKRGQNVTFRCDPISEHNRLYWYRQTLGQGPEFLTYFQNEAQLEKSRLLSDRFSAERPKGSFSTLEIQRTEQGDSAMYLCASSLWSDSGNTIYFGEGSWLTVV.